The T cell receptor (beta chain) described here comes from a study of graft-versus-host responses after intestinal transplantation. The overall study: Recipients received multivisceral, liver-intestinal, or isolated intestinal transplants. For approximately three years after anti-thymocyte globulin induction, all recipients took tacrolimus and steroids.

This clone is a singleton in its sample. Its antigen is unidentified. Data came from immunoSEQ multiplex PCR; TCRdb stores just in-frame clones and leaves some out. This repertoire shows about 93,000 clones, roughly 80% found once; its top ten account for approximately 0.84%. V shed 6 bases, J shed 4 bases, and the junction held 4 bases outside the gene matches. The germline gives CDR1 WSHSY, CDR2 SAAADI. CDR3 size: 15 residues. Study results and limitations: GvH clone levels peaked in circulation, and this peak was associated with early post-transplant HvG declines. Recipient marrow contained GvH clones, some of which appeared first in ileum or blood.

The chain uses TRBV10-2 and TRBJ2-3; TRBD2 aligns across 13 bases. This TCR derives from a human donor who received an intestinal transplant. Source: unstimulated CD4+ T cells sorted from spleen or lymph node cells, taken before intestinal transplant. CDR3 in amino acids: CASRRLAGGADTQYF. The CDR3 nucleotides read TGCGCCAGCAGGAGACTAGCGGGAGGTGCAGATACGCAGTATTTT.